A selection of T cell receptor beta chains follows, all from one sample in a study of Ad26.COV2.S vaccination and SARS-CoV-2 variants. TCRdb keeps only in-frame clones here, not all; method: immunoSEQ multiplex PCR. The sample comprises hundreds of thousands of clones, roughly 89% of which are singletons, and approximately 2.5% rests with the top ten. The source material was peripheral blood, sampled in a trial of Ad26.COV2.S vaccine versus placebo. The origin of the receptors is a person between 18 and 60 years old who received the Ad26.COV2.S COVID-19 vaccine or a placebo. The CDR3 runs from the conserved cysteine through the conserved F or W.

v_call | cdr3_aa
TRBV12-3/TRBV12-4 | CASSLEYNSPLHF
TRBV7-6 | CASSQGLDGAYNEQFF
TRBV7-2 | CASSVQWLVKNIQYF
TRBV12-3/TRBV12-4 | CASSLFAPYEQYF
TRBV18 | CASSPLRATEAFF
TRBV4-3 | CASSQDFRAGGYTF
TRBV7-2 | CASSLDAMEPQHF
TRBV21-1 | CASSTTSVEHTDTQYF
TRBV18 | CASSNNGGASHEQYF
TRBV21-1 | CASSKPPGTWDQPQHF
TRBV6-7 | CASSYSRLTQETQYF
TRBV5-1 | CASSKGTGAVANYGYTF
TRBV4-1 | CASSQDSLRSRGGTDTQYF
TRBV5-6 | CASSFGGISYEQYF
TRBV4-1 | CASSQPGVSSYEQYF
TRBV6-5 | CASSPGTKGNQPQHF
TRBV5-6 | CASSYTGEDYTF
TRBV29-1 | CSVVSGANVLTF
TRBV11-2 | CASSFRRLAGGSHQETQYF
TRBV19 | CASSIMTGVNGYTF
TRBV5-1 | CASSLGQGASPLHF
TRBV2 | CASKRARTGWGSPLHF
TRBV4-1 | CASSQAPVATNEKLFF
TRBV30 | CAWMSPSLTGELFF
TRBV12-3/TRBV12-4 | CASSPGGYYGYTF
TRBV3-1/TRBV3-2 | CASSQVTDTQYF
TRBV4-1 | CASSQRRQGSYEQYF
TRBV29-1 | CSVGAETQYF
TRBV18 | CASSPRDARNTGELFF
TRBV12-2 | CASRLGPPGLAGEVWQFF
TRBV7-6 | CASSPVARSLSGNTIYF
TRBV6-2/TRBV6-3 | CASSRQTGDNSPLHF
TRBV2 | CASSLGGAVGQPQHF
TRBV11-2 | CASSPPTDEQFF
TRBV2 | CASDLGNSYEQYF
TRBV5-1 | CASSRGATRATNEKLFF
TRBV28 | CASSRSQGAGETQYF